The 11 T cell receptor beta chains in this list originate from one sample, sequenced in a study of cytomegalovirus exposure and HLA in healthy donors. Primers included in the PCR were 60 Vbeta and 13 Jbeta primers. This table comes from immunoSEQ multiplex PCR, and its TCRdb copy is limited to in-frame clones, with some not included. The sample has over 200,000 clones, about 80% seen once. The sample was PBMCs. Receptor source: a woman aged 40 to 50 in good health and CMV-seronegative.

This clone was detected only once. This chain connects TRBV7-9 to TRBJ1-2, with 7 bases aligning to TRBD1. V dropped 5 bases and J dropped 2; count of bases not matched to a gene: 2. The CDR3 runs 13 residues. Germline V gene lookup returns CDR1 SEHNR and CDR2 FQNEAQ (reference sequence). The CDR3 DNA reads TGTGCCAGCAGCGTGGGACAGAACTATGGCTACACCTTC. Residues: CASSVGQNYGYTF. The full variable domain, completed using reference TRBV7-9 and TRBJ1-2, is DTGVSQNPRHKITKRGQNVTFRCDPISEHNRLYWYRQTLGQGPEFLTYFQNEAQLEKSRLLSDRFSAERPKGSFSTLEIQRTEQGDSAMYLCASSVGQNYGYTFGSGTRLTVV.

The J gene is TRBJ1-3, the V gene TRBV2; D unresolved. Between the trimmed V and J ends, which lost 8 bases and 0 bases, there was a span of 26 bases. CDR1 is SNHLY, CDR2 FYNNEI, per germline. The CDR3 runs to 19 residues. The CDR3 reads CASRSRDVPQVTSGNTIYF. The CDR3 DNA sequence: TGTGCCAGCCGGTCCCGCGACGTCCCCCAGGTGACCTCTGGAAACACCATATATTTT.

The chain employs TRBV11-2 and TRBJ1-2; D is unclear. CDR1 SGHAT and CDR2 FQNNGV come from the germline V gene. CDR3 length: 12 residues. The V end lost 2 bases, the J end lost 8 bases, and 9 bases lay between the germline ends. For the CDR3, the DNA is TGTGCCAGCAGCTTATTCAGGCCCGGCTACACCTTC. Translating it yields CASSLFRPGYTF. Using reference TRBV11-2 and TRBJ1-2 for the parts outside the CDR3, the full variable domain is EAGVAQSPRYKIIEKRQSVAFWCNPISGHATLYWYQQILGQGPKLLIQFQNNGVVDDSQLPKDRFSAERLKGVDSTLKIQPAKLEDSAVYLCASSLFRPGYTFGSGTRLTVV.

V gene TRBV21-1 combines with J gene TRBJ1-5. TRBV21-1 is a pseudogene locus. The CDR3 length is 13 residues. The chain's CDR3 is CASSKEKEQPQHF. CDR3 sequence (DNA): TGTGCCAGCAGCAAAGAGAAGGAGCAGCCCCAGCATTTT.

The CDR3 sequence is CASSWGLAGGNEQFF. In DNA form, the CDR3 reads TGTGCCAGCAGCTGGGGACTAGCGGGGGGGAATGAGCAGTTCTTC. This chain links TRBV11-3 with TRBJ2-1, with 16 bases matching TRBD2. V trimming: 4 bases; J trimming: 7 bases; junction bases outside the gene matches: 1. CDR3 size: 15 residues. The germline gives CDR1 SGHNT, CDR2 YENEEA.

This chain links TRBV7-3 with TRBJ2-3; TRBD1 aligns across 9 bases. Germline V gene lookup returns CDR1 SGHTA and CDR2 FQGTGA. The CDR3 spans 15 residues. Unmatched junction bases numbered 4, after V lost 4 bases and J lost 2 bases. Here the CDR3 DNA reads TGTGCCAGCAGCTGGACAGGGGTTTTCACAGATACGCAGTATTTT. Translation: CASSWTGVFTDTQYF.

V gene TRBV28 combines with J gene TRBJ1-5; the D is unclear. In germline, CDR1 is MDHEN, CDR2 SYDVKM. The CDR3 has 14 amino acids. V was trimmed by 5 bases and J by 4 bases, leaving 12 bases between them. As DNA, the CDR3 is TGTGCCAGCAGTGCCGACATGTTAAATCAGCCCCAGCATTTT. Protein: CASSADMLNQPQHF.

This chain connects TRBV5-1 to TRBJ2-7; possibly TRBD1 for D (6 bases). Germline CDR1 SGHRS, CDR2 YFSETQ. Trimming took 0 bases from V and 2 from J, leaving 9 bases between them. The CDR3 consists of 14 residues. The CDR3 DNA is TGCGCCAGCAGCTTGGGTTCAGGGGCCTACGAGCAGTACTTC. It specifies CASSLGSGAYEQYF.

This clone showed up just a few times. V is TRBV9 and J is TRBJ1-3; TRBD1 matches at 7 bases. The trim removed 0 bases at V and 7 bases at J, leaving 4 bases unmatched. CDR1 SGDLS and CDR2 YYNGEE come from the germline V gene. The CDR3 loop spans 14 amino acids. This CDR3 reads CASSVDGRGNTIYF. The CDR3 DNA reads TGTGCCAGCAGCGTAGATGGCAGGGGGAACACCATATATTTT.

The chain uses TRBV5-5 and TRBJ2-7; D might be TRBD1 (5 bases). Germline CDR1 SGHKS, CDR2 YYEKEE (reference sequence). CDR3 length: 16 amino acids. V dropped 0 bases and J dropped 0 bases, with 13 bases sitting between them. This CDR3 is CASSLAGDSFSYEQYF. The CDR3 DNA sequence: TGTGCCAGCAGCTTGGCCGGTGACAGCTTCTCCTACGAGCAGTACTTC.

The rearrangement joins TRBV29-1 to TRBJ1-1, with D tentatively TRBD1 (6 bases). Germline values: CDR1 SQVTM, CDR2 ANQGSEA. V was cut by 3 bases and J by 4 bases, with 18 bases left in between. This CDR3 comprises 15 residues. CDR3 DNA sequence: TGCAGCGTTGAGGGAGTGGGGGCGGGGGGCACTGAAGCTTTCTTT. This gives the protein CSVEGVGAGGTEAFF.